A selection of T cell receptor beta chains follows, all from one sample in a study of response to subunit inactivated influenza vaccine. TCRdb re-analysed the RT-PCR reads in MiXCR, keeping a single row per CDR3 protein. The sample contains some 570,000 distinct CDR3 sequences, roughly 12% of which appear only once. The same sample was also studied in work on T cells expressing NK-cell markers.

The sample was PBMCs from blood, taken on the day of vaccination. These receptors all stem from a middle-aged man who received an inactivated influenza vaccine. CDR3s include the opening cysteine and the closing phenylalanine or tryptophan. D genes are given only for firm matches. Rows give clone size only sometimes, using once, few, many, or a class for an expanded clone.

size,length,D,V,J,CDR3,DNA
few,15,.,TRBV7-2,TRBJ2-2,CASSFRQVNTGELFF,TGTGCCAGCAGCTTTAGGCAGGTGAACACCGGGGAGCTGTTTTTT
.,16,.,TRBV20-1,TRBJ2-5,CSARDWVGGPQETQYF,TGCAGTGCTAGAGATTGGGTAGGAGGTCCCCAAGAGACCCAGTACTTC
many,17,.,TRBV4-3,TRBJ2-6,CASSQNLVGFGANVLTF,TGCGCCAGCAGCCAAAATCTCGTGGGGTTTGGGGCCAACGTCCTGACTTTC
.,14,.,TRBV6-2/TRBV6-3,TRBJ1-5,CASTEWLGNQPQHF,TGTGCCAGCACCGAATGGCTAGGAAATCAGCCCCAGCATTTT
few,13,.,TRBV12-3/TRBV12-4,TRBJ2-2,CASSNRNTGELFF,TGTGCCAGCAGCAACAGGAACACCGGGGAGCTGTTTTTT
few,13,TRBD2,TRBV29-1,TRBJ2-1,CSVGLAGGNEQFF,TGCAGCGTTGGACTAGCGGGGGGGAATGAGCAGTTCTTC
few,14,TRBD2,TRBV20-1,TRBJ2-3,CSAPPSGGTDTQYF,TGCAGTGCCCCCCCTTCGGGGGGGACAGATACGCAGTATTTT
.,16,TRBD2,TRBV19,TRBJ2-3,CASSPGPSRGSDTQYF,TGTGCCAGTAGTCCCGGACCGTCGCGGGGGTCAGATACGCAGTATTTT
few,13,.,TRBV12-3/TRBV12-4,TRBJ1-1,CASRMDEGTEAFF,TGTGCCAGCAGAATGGACGAAGGGACTGAAGCTTTCTTT
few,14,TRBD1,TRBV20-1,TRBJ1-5,CSARSDRANQPQHF,TGCAGTGCCAGGTCCGACAGGGCGAATCAGCCCCAGCATTTT
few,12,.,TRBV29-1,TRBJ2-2,CSVEVLAGELFF,TGCAGCGTTGAGGTCCTGGCCGGGGAGCTGTTTTTT
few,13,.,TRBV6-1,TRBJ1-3,CASSRVLGNTIYF,TGTGCCAGCAGCCGGGTTTTGGGAAACACCATATATTTT
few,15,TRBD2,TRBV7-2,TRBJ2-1,CASSKPGLAGGEQFF,TGTGCCAGCAGCAAACCGGGACTAGCGGGAGGGGAGCAGTTCTTC
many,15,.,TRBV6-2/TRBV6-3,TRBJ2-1,CASSYQGPTYNEQFF,TGTGCCAGCAGTTACCAGGGACCCACTTACAATGAGCAGTTCTTC
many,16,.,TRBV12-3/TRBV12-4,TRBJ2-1,CASSLSWPVDSPREFF,TGTGCCAGCAGTTTGAGTTGGCCCGTAGACTCGCCGCGAGAGTTCTTC
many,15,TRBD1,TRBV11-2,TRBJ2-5,CASRNPYRGRETQYF,TGTGCCAGCAGGAATCCCTACAGGGGGCGGGAGACCCAGTACTTC
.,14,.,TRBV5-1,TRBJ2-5,CASSLALYPETQYF,TGCGCCAGCAGCTTGGCGCTCTATCCGGAGACCCAGTACTTC
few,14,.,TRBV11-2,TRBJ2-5,CASSFFQLQETQYF,TGTGCCAGCAGCTTTTTCCAACTCCAAGAGACCCAGTACTTC
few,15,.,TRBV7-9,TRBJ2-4,CASSLVDGAKNIQYF,TGTGCCAGCAGCTTGGTGGACGGAGCCAAAAACATTCAGTACTTC
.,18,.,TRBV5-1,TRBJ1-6,CASSLQGGGPSYNSPLHF,TGCGCCAGCAGCTTACAGGGCGGGGGACCCTCCTATAATTCACCCCTCCACTTT
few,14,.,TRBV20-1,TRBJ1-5,CSAREDVSNQPQHF,TGCAGTGCTAGGGAAGACGTTAGCAATCAGCCCCAGCATTTT
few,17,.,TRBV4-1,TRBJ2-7,CASSQAPLPRMGYEQYF,TGCGCCAGCAGCCAAGCCCCACTCCCAAGAATGGGATACGAGCAGTACTTC
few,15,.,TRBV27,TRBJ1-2,CASSLSTRLVGGYTF,TGTGCCAGCAGTTTATCGACCCGCCTGGTGGGGGGCTACACCTTC
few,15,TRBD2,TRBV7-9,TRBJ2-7,CASSLTSGRNPEQYF,TGTGCCAGCAGCTTGACTAGCGGGAGGAACCCCGAGCAGTACTTC
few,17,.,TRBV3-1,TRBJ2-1,CASSPHNPIAQYNEQFF,TGTGCCAGCAGCCCTCACAACCCAATAGCGCAGTACAATGAGCAGTTCTTC
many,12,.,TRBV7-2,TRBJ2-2,CASSAYTGELFF,TGTGCCAGCAGCGCGTACACCGGGGAGCTGTTTTTT
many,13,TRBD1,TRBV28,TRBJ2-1,CASTRQGANEQFF,TGTGCCAGCACTCGACAGGGGGCTAATGAGCAGTTCTTC
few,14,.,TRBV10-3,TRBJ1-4,CAISDRQESEKLFF,TGTGCCATCAGTGATCGGCAAGAGAGTGAAAAACTGTTTTTT
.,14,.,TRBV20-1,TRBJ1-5,CSARDFRGNQPQHF,TGCAGTGCTAGAGATTTCCGGGGGAATCAGCCCCAGCATTTT
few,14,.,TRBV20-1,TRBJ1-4,CSARTAIPLQKLFF,TGCAGTGCTAGGACAGCGATCCCCTTGCAAAAACTGTTTTTT
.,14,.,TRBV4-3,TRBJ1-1,CASSQYGRNTEAFF,TGCGCCAGCAGCCAATACGGAAGGAACACTGAAGCTTTCTTT
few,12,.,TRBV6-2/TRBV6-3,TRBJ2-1,CASSYPASEQFF,TGTGCCAGCAGTTACCCGGCAAGCGAGCAGTTCTTC
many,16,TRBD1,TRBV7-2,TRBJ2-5,CASSLATGVWQETQYF,TGTGCCAGCAGCTTGGCAACAGGGGTGTGGCAAGAGACCCAGTACTTC
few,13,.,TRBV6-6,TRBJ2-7,CASRQGEVYEQYF,TGTGCCAGCAGACAAGGGGAGGTCTACGAGCAGTACTTC
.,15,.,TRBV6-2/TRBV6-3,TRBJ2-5,CASSYSSWTGVTQYF,TGTGCCAGCAGTTACTCTTCCTGGACTGGTGTGACCCAGTACTTC
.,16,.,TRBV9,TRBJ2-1,CASSADLGLPGNEQFF,TGTGCCAGCAGCGCCGACCTGGGACTCCCCGGCAATGAGCAGTTCTTC
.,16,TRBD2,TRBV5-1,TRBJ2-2,CASSFLAGVNTGELFF,TGCGCCAGCAGCTTTTTAGCGGGAGTGAACACCGGGGAGCTGTTTTTT
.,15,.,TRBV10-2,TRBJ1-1,CASSPQGSGSTEAFF,TGCGCCAGCAGCCCCCAGGGGAGTGGGAGCACTGAAGCTTTCTTT
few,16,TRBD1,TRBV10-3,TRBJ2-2,CAISKTGTGEAGELFF,TGTGCCATCAGCAAAACCGGGACAGGGGAGGCCGGGGAGCTGTTTTTT
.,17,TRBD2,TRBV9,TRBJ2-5,CASSEGTSGSWIETQYF,TGTGCCAGCAGCGAAGGGACTAGCGGGAGCTGGATAGAGACCCAGTACTTC
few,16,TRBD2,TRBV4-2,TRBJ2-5,CASSQRLAGAEETQYF,TGTGCCAGCAGCCAAAGACTAGCGGGAGCGGAAGAGACCCAGTACTTC
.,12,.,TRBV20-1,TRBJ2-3,CSAGDELDTQYF,TGCAGTGCTGGGGATGAACTAGATACGCAGTATTTT
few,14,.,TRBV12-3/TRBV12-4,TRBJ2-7,CASSWGILGGEQYF,TGTGCCAGCAGTTGGGGCATTCTGGGGGGTGAGCAGTACTTC
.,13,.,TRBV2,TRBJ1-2,CASSEVGPYGYTF,TGTGCCAGCAGTGAGGTGGGACCCTATGGCTACACCTTC
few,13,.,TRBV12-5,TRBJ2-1,CASGLSRYNEQFF,TGTGCTAGTGGTTTGAGTCGATACAATGAGCAGTTCTTC
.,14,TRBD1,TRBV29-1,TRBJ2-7,CSATLTGKGFEQYF,TGCAGCGCGACCCTGACAGGGAAAGGCTTCGAGCAGTACTTC
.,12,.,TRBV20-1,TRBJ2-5,CSARHPTETQYF,TGCAGTGCTCGCCACCCGACTGAGACCCAGTACTTC
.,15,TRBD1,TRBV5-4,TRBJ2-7,CASTPGQGLSYEQYF,TGTGCCAGCACCCCGGGACAGGGGCTCTCCTACGAGCAGTACTTC
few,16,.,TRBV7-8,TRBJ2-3,CASSTLGEFHSDTQYF,TGTGCCAGCAGTACCCTAGGGGAGTTTCATTCAGATACGCAGTATTTT
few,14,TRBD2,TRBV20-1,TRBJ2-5,CSARKGSGAETQYF,TGCAGTGCTAGAAAGGGTAGCGGGGCAGAGACCCAGTACTTC
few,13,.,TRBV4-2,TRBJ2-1,CASSQDNRYEQFF,TGTGCCAGCAGCCAAGATAACCGGTATGAGCAGTTCTTC
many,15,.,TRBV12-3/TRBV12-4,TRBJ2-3,CASSFDPGLADTQYF,TGTGCCAGCAGTTTTGATCCGGGTTTGGCAGATACGCAGTATTTT
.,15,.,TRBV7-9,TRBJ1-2,CASSHPGSPANGYTF,TGTGCCAGCAGTCATCCGGGATCTCCAGCGAATGGCTACACCTTC
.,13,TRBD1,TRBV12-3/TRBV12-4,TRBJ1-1,CASLPRGGGRAFF,TGTGCCAGCTTACCCAGGGGGGGGGGGAGAGCTTTCTTT
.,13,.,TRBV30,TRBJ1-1,CAWSVFGNGEAFF,TGTGCCTGGAGTGTATTCGGGAACGGGGAAGCTTTCTTT